This entry lists 23 T cell receptor beta chains sequenced from one sample in a study of blood T cell repertoires in COVID-19. Only in-frame clones appear in the TCRdb table, and some are missing; sequencing was by immunoSEQ multiplex PCR. Of around 300,000 clones in the sample, around nine tenths are singletons; the top ten hold approximately 2.6%. The sequencing input was PBMCs or T cells enriched from blood (not recorded which). The receptors shown here come from a woman between 18 and 29 years old who had recovered from COVID-19.

The J gene is TRBJ1-1, the V gene TRBV19, with D possibly matching TRBD1 (5 bases). CDR3 length equals 14 residues. The V end lost 1 base, the J end lost 1 base, and 7 bases lay between the germline ends. Per the germline V gene, CDR1 is LNHDA and CDR2 is SQIVND (reference sequence). CDR3 region: CASSIVGGNTEAFF. The CDR3 DNA reads as TGTGCCAGTAGTATAGTCGGGGGGAACACTGAAGCTTTCTTT.

V usage is TRBV7-9 and J usage is TRBJ2-7; maybe TRBD2 (5 bases). CDR3 size: 14 residues. The germline V and J ends were trimmed by 1 base and 7 bases, with 14 bases remaining between them. In germline, CDR1 is SEHNR, CDR2 FQNEAQ (reference sequence). The CDR3 here is CASSLGVAPGEQYF. The CDR3 region has the DNA TGTGCCAGCAGCTTAGGAGTAGCCCCGGGGGAGCAGTACTTC. Full variable domain (missing parts from reference TRBV7-9 and TRBJ2-7): DTGVSQNPRHKITKRGQNVTFRCDPISEHNRLYWYRQTLGQGPEFLTYFQNEAQLEKSRLLSDRFSAERPKGSFSTLEIQRTEQGDSAMYLCASSLGVAPGEQYFGPGTRLTVT.

The chain uses TRBV12-3 or TRBV12-4 and TRBJ1-4, with D maybe TRBD1 (5 bases). Trimming shortened V by 6 bases and J by 7 bases, and 9 bases separated the two germline ends. CDR3 length: 12 residues. The CDR3 DNA reads as TGTGCCAGCAGCCAGGGAAGTGAAAAACTGTTTTTT. Protein: CASSQGSEKLFF.

This clone has a count of ten or more. This sequence joins TRBV2 and TRBJ2-7, with D possibly matching TRBD2 (5 bases). This CDR3 region has 13 residues. CDR1 is SNHLY and CDR2 is FYNNEI in the germline V gene. V was cut by 6 bases and J by 7 bases, with 16 bases left in between. The CDR3 region is CASSGFSSGEQYF. The CDR3 DNA reads TGTGCCAGCAGCGGATTCAGTTCGGGGGAGCAGTACTTC. The full variable domain, its missing parts supplied by reference TRBV2 and TRBJ2-7, is EPEVTQTPSHQVTQMGQEVILRCVPISNHLYFYWYRQILGQKVEFLVSFYNNEISEKSEIFDDQFSVERPDGSNFTLKIRSTKLEDSAMYFCASSGFSSGEQYFGPGTRLTVT.

The chain couples TRBV19 to TRBJ2-7; 9 bases match TRBD2. The CDR3 runs 13 residues. With V trimmed by 10 bases and J by 5 bases, 9 bases remained unmatched. Per the germline V gene, CDR1 is LNHDA and CDR2 is SQIVND (reference sequence). The CDR3 DNA reads as TGTGCCACCCGACGCGGGGGGGTTGACGAGCAGTACTTC. Its translation: CATRRGGVDEQYF. The full variable domain, completed using reference TRBV19 and TRBJ2-7, is DGGITQSPKYLFRKEGQNVTLSCEQNLNHDAMYWYRQDPGQGLRLIYYSQIVNDFQKGDIAEGYSVSREKKESFPLTVTSAQKNPTAFYLCATRRGGVDEQYFGPGTRLTVT.

This chain connects TRBV5-1 to TRBJ1-2; the D gene is possibly TRBD1 (6 bases). V was cut by 0 bases and J by 5 bases, with 14 bases left in between. The CDR3 sequence is 15 residues long. Per germline, CDR1 SGHRS and CDR2 YFSETQ. The CDR3 spells CASSLGLGGAYGYTF. As DNA, the CDR3 is TGCGCCAGCAGCTTGGGACTTGGGGGGGCATATGGCTACACCTTC.

The chain recombines TRBV12-5 with TRBJ2-3; the match to TRBD1 covers 10 bases. CDR3 length equals 15 residues. CDR1 is LGHNT, CDR2 FRNRAP, per germline. The V gene end was trimmed by 6 bases and the J gene end by 1 base; junction bases not matched to a gene: 4. The CDR3 region is CASGEGQGRTDTQYF. In DNA form, the CDR3 reads TGTGCTAGTGGGGAGGGACAGGGGCGCACAGATACGCAGTATTTT.

This chain connects TRBV3-1 (or the pseudogene TRBV3-2) to TRBJ2-1; 13 positions agree with TRBD2. Germline V CDR1 and CDR2: LGHDT, YNNKEL (reference sequence). This CDR3 is 16 amino acids long. J lost 4 bases, V lost 1 base, and 1 base had no gene match. The CDR3 DNA reads as TGTGCCAGCAGCCAAGGACTAGCGGGGGGTTACAATGAGCAGTTCTTC. It codes for CASSQGLAGGYNEQFF.

V is TRBV6-2 or TRBV6-3 and J is TRBJ2-7; no reliable D call. The V and J ends lost 6 bases and 5 bases respectively, with 29 bases between them. The CDR3 runs 18 residues. Germline V CDR1 and CDR2: MNHEY, SVGEGT. The CDR3 DNA is TGTGCCAGCAGACCTTACCTCACCACAGTCCTCCAAGTAAACGAGCAGTACTTC. Protein product: CASRPYLTTVLQVNEQYF.

The table lists this clone with a count of one. This rearrangement joins TRBV10-3 to TRBJ1-2, with D possibly being TRBD1 (6 bases). V lost 0 bases and J lost 1, with 9 bases in between. The germline V gene encodes CDR1 ENHRY and CDR2 SYGVKD. CDR3 size: 15 residues. CDR3 nucleotides: TGTGCCATCAGTGAGTCGCCAGGGGTTAACTATGGCTACACCTTC. Protein product: CAISESPGVNYGYTF.

The table lists this clone with a few counts. J is TRBJ2-7 and V is TRBV28; 11 nucleotides match TRBD2. The V segment lost 6 bases and the J segment 4 bases; nucleotides outside the gene matches: 17. This CDR3 contains 18 residues. Germline V lookup: CDR1 MDHEN, CDR2 SYDVKM. The DNA of the CDR3 is TGTGCCAGCAGGGCCCCCCATCGGGCTAGCGGGAGGAGGTACGAGCAGTACTTC. This translates into CASRAPHRASGRRYEQYF.

The chain employs TRBV7-2 and TRBJ2-5; TRBD2 aligns across 11 bases. Germline CDR1 reads SGHTA; CDR2 reads FQGNSA. The CDR3 runs 16 residues. The V segment lost 5 bases and the J segment 5 bases; nucleotides outside the gene matches: 10. The CDR3 reads CASSPGISGRAETQYF. The CDR3 bases are TGTGCCAGCAGCCCCGGTATTAGCGGGAGGGCCGAGACCCAGTACTTC.

The V call is TRBV4-1, the J call TRBJ1-1, with no clear D. V dropped 4 bases and J dropped 1 base, with 10 bases sitting between them. From germline, CDR1 is MGHRA and CDR2 YSYEKL. The CDR3 length is 14 residues. Written as DNA, the CDR3 is TGCGCCAGCAGCCCTTTAGCGGAGAACACTGAAGCTTTCTTT. It encodes CASSPLAENTEAFF.

This clone was picked up one time. The chain employs TRBV30 and TRBJ2-5; perhaps TRBD2 as D (7 bases). From germline, CDR1 is GTSNPN and CDR2 SVGIG (reference sequence). This CDR3 has 13 residues. The ends were cut back, 5 bases at V and 4 bases at J, with 14 bases in the middle. CDR3 coding DNA: TGTGCCTGGGAGTGGGCGGGGGCAGAGACCCAGTACTTC. Translated, it gives CAWEWAGAETQYF.

The chain employs TRBV5-1 and TRBJ1-4; 9 bases map to TRBD1. V shed 9 bases and J 7 bases; nucleotides not matched to a gene: 7. The germline V gene has CDR1 SGHRS and CDR2 YFSETQ. The CDR3 spans 13 residues. The CDR3 bases are TGCGCCAAGACAGGGGGGGCAATTGAAAAACTGTTTTTT. It encodes CAKTGGAIEKLFF.

This rearrangement joins TRBV7-9 to TRBJ2-5, with 8 bases lining up with TRBD2. The CDR3 contains 15 residues. V lost 2 bases, J lost 1 base, and 3 bases stayed unmatched. Germline CDR1 SEHNR, CDR2 FQNEAQ (reference sequence). The CDR3 protein is CASSLLAGPQETQYF. The CDR3 DNA follows: TGTGCCAGCAGCTTACTAGCGGGCCCCCAAGAGACCCAGTACTTC.

The chain uses TRBV14 and TRBJ1-3, with 10 nucleotides matching TRBD1. Germline lookup yields CDR1 SGHDN and CDR2 FVKESK. The junction had 5 bases not matched to a gene; V was cut back by 4 bases and J by 5 bases. The CDR3 sequence is 15 residues long. CDR3 sequence: CASSPLDRGRNTIYF. CDR3 nucleotides: TGTGCCAGCAGCCCCCTGGACAGGGGGAGAAACACCATATATTTT.

This clone was observed a few times. CDR3 coding DNA: TGCGCCAGCAGCTTGGAGTCAGCGGGAGTGGGGAAAGAGACCCAGTACTTC. It is translated as CASSLESAGVGKETQYF. The gene calls are TRBV5-1 and TRBJ2-5, with 8 nucleotides matching TRBD2. The germline gives CDR1 SGHRS, CDR2 YFSETQ. V lost 0 bases and J lost 3; bases outside the gene matches: 10. CDR3 length: 17 residues.

This clone was counted only a few times. The chain uses TRBV19 and TRBJ2-7; 11 bases agree with TRBD2. Germline CDR1 and CDR2: LNHDA and SQIVND (reference sequence). This CDR3 spans 15 amino acids. J gave up 2 bases and V 8 bases, and 8 bases lay outside the gene matches. CDR3 amino acids: CASAPTSGSPYEQYF. DNA for the CDR3: TGTGCCAGTGCTCCTACTAGCGGGAGCCCCTACGAGCAGTACTTC.

This chain uses TRBV30 with TRBJ2-1; a possible D gene is TRBD2 (5 bases). The CDR3 is made up of 13 amino acids. Germline V gives CDR1 GTSNPN, CDR2 SVGIG (reference sequence). The CDR3 loop is CGAGGSTYNEQFF. The CDR3, as DNA: TGTGGTGCGGGCGGAAGTACCTACAATGAGCAGTTCTTC.

The chain combines TRBV7-2 with TRBJ2-3; the D gene is possibly TRBD2 (5 bases). Germline assignment: CDR1 SGHTA and CDR2 FQGNSA. V was trimmed by 5 bases and J by 6 bases, leaving 18 bases between them. CDR3 size: 15 residues. The CDR3 nucleotides are TGTGCCAGCAGCCTAAGGACTGGAAGGACGGATACGCAGTATTTT. Amino acid sequence: CASSLRTGRTDTQYF.

This chain uses TRBV3-1 (or the pseudogene TRBV3-2) with TRBJ2-7; TRBD2 matches at 7 bases. Looked up from germline, CDR1 is LGHDT and CDR2 is YNNKEL (reference sequence). The ends lost 4 bases at V and 0 bases at J; junction bases unmatched: 9. This CDR3 is built from 16 residues. As DNA, the CDR3 is TGTGCCAGCAGCCGGGTAGCGGGTTACCTCTCCTACGAGCAGTACTTC. This encodes CASSRVAGYLSYEQYF.

In its sample, this clone was seen a few times. J is TRBJ2-1 and V is TRBV5-1; 8 nucleotides agree with TRBD2. The CDR3 runs 15 residues. Germline assignment: CDR1 SGHRS and CDR2 YFSETQ. Trimming took 0 bases from V and 7 from J; bases not matched to a gene: 6. CDR3: CASSLGAGRGNEQFF. The CDR3 DNA is TGCGCCAGCAGCTTGGGGGCCGGGAGGGGAAATGAGCAGTTCTTC.